This T cell receptor beta chain was sequenced in a study of shared clonotypes between healthy human individuals. About the study: Donors consisted of two women and a few men between 18 and 49.

V lost 5 bases and J 10 bases, leaving 15 bases between the germline ends. Germline V gene data show CDR1 as LNHDA and CDR2 as SQIVND (reference sequence). CDR3 length: 13 residues. This table comes from immunoSEQ multiplex PCR, and its TCRdb copy is limited to in-frame clones, with some not included. The sample carries about 730,000 clones, roughly 72% recorded once. A remark on this clone: Its antigen is not known.

The donors were all Caucasian adults (living in Nashville, Tennessee). Overall study results and limits: Naive subsets typically showed greater estimated richness than memory subsets.

The source material was memory CD4+ T cells sorted from blood. Subset defined: CD45RA-negative fraction. The J gene is TRBJ2-1, the V gene TRBV19; perhaps TRBD2 as D (5 bases). The sequence derives from a woman aged 30 to 39 in good health. Here the CDR3 reads CASSARLPPEQFF. For the CDR3, the DNA is TGTGCCAGTAGTGCCCGACTACCCCCCGAGCAGTTCTTC.